This TCR beta chain came from a study of blood T cell repertoires in COVID-19. Participants' own reports of clinical history determined their cohort assignment. Germline CDR1 reads MRHNA; CDR2 reads SNTAGT. V was pared by 3 bases and J by 7 bases, with 13 bases between. The CDR3 spans 15 residues. Some clones are missing from TCRdb's copy, which holds only in-frame ones; the method was immunoSEQ multiplex PCR. This table holds about 240,000 clones, around 85% found once. The receptor was isolated from a woman aged 40 to 50 with acute COVID-19. What was sequenced was PBMCs or T cells enriched from blood (not recorded which). V and J are TRBV6-4 and TRBJ1-6, with a possible D match to TRBD1 (5 bases). CDR3 amino acids: CASSEGGLPNSPLHF. The CDR3 coding sequence is TGTGCCAGCAGTGAGGGGGGACTCCCAAATTCACCCCTCCACTTT.